This entry lists 26 T cell receptor beta chains sequenced from one sample in a study of naive and memory T cell subsets. These receptors have no known antigen. General study results and limits: Naive repertoires, especially CD8, held a few larger clonotypes, possibly memory cells re-expressing CD45RA.

Both TRBC1 and TRBC2 were covered by a beta constant-region primer of two equimolar oligonucleotides. Nested alpha and beta constant-region primers with the SP2 primer drove four PCR rounds on ligated cDNA. TCRdb fed the UMI-ligation and nested PCR reads into MiXCR, producing one record per CDR3 protein. The table records over 110,000 distinct CDR3 sequences, 15% to 25% of them present only once. Material: naive CD8+ T cells from blood. The receptor source for this set is a human donor in good health.

The table lists this clonotype with a few counts. This chain uses TRBV2 with TRBJ1-2, with 8 bases lining up with TRBD1. This CDR3 region has 15 residues. The V and J ends lost 6 bases and 0 bases, in that order; junction bases with no gene match: 6. The germline V gene encodes CDR1 SNHLY and CDR2 FYNNEI. The CDR3 loop reads CASRGQEGPNYGYTF. The CDR3 DNA sequence: TGTGCCAGCAGGGGACAGGAGGGTCCTAACTATGGCTACACCTTC. Filled out from reference TRBV2 and TRBJ1-2, the complete variable domain reads EPEVTQTPSHQVTQMGQEVILRCVPISNHLYFYWYRQILGQKVEFLVSFYNNEISEKSEIFDDQFSVERPDGSNFTLKIRSTKLEDSAMYFCASRGQEGPNYGYTFGSGTRLTVV.

This chain connects TRBV12-3 or TRBV12-4 to TRBJ2-7, with D tentatively TRBD1 or TRBD2 (5 bases each). Trimming removed 7 bases at V and 5 bases at J, with 21 bases between. The CDR3 totals 15 residues. This CDR3 reads CASTLGAQSIDEQYF. CDR3 bases: TGTGCCAGCACCCTCGGGGCCCAGAGTATCGACGAGCAGTACTTC.

This sequence joins TRBV7-7 and TRBJ2-5; tentative D call: TRBD2 (6 bases). The V gene lost 5 bases and the J gene lost 5 bases, with 12 bases spanning the gap. The CDR3 runs to 13 residues. Germline values: CDR1 SSHAT, CDR2 FNYEAQ (reference sequence). The CDR3: CASSPPGGETQYF. CDR3 nucleotides: TGTGCCAGCAGCCCCCCCGGGGGTGAGACCCAGTACTTC.

The J gene is TRBJ2-1, the V gene TRBV2, with D possibly TRBD2 on 5 matching bases. The V end lost 8 bases, the J end lost 6 bases, and 14 bases lay between the germline ends. This CDR3 spans 13 amino acids. Per germline, CDR1 SNHLY and CDR2 FYNNEI. The chain's CDR3 is CASSTGVGNEQFF. The CDR3 coding sequence is TGTGCCAGCTCGACCGGGGTGGGCAATGAGCAGTTCTTC.

A few counts support this clonotype. The chain has TRBV20-1 and TRBJ1-1; no definite D call. Trimming left V 0 bases short and J 8 bases short, with 16 bases between. CDR3 length: 14 amino acids. The germline CDR1 and CDR2 sequences are DFQATT and SNEGSKA (reference sequence). CDR3 nucleotide sequence: TGCAGTGCTAGAGATTGGACGGCACGATCGGAAGCTTTCTTT. Translating gives CSARDWTARSEAFF.

This clonotype turned up a few times. The CDR3 spells CSVEDRARIDYGYTF. Written as DNA, the CDR3 is TGCAGCGTTGAAGATCGGGCCAGGATAGACTATGGCTACACCTTC. The chain uses TRBV29-1 and TRBJ1-2, with D unresolved. The CDR3 is made up of 15 amino acids. Trimming shortened V by 0 bases and J by 3 bases, and 14 bases separated the two germline ends. The germline V gene has CDR1 SQVTM and CDR2 ANQGSEA.

The V and J genes are TRBV20-1 and TRBJ1-1, with TRBD1 matching 8 bases. With 5 bases clipped from V and 4 bases from J, the junction kept 12 bases outside the gene matches. The germline CDR1 and CDR2 sequences are DFQATT and SNEGSKA (reference sequence). CDR3 size: 15 residues. The DNA of the CDR3 is TGCAGTGCTCCAGATCCCATTGACAGGGGCACTGAAGCTTTCTTT. Translated, it gives CSAPDPIDRGTEAFF.

The gene calls are TRBV19 and TRBJ1-1; D gene uncertain. CDR1 LNHDA and CDR2 SQIVND come from the germline V gene (reference sequence). The CDR3 is 14 amino acids. The ends were cut back, 0 bases at V and 4 bases at J, with 9 bases in the middle. In nucleotides, the CDR3 is TGTGCCAGTAGTATAGATGGGGAAGGCACTGAAGCTTTCTTT. Protein product: CASSIDGEGTEAFF.

The chain has TRBV5-1 and TRBJ2-7, with 8 bases that match TRBD1. This CDR3 is 15 amino acids long. The V gene end was trimmed by 2 bases and the J gene end by 6 bases; junction bases not matched to a gene: 10. Germline V CDR1 and CDR2: SGHRS, YFSETQ. The CDR3 nucleotides are TGCGCCAGCAGCTTTTTGGGACAGGTCCGCGGCGAGCAGTACTTC. Translated: CASSFLGQVRGEQYF.

The table lists this clonotype with a few counts. The chain links TRBV7-6 to TRBJ1-2, with TRBD1 identical over 10 bases. CDR1 is SGHVS, CDR2 FNYEAQ, per germline. The V segment lost 5 bases and the J segment 3 bases; nucleotides outside the gene matches: 6. CDR3 size: 15 residues. In DNA form, the CDR3 reads TGTGCCAGCAGCCACGGACAGGGGGGTGACTATGGCTACACCTTC. Residues: CASSHGQGGDYGYTF.

This chain links TRBV6-2 or TRBV6-3 with TRBJ1-2; D not resolved. Trimming took off 0 bases at V and 8 bases at J, with 16 bases between the two ends. Germline CDR1 and CDR2: MNHEY and SVGEGT. This CDR3 contains 15 residues. The CDR3 spells CASSYSVTALGGYTF. As DNA, the CDR3 is TGTGCCAGCAGTTACTCAGTGACGGCTTTAGGAGGCTACACCTTC.

The chain recombines TRBV3-1 with TRBJ2-7, with 9 bases identical to TRBD2. This CDR3 is built from 16 residues. The germline V gene has CDR1 LGHDT and CDR2 YNNKEL (reference sequence). The V segment lost 1 base and the J segment 6 bases; nucleotides outside the gene matches: 10. CDR3: CASSQGASGTSLEQYF. CDR3 DNA sequence: TGTGCCAGCAGCCAAGGGGCTAGCGGGACCAGCCTCGAGCAGTACTTC.

The sample holds a few counts of this clonotype. DNA of the CDR3: TGTGCCAGTAGTAGGTGGGGGAACGACGACTATCAGCCCCAGCATTTT. Its protein is CASSRWGNDDYQPQHF. V gene TRBV19 combines with J gene TRBJ1-5; possible D gene TRBD1, 5 bases. The ends were cut back, 4 bases at V and 5 bases at J, with 18 bases in the middle. Germline CDR1 is LNHDA and CDR2 is SQIVND (reference sequence). The CDR3 has 16 residues.

The genes are TRBV28 and TRBJ2-1; the D gene is possibly TRBD1 (6 bases). The germline gives CDR1 MDHEN, CDR2 SYDVKM. The CDR3 contains 11 residues. The ends were cut back, 6 bases at V and 12 bases at J, with 12 bases in the middle. CDR3 protein: CASSRDTLQFF. In DNA form, the CDR3 reads TGTGCCAGCAGCCGGGACACCCTGCAGTTCTTC. The full variable domain, with the rest looked up from reference TRBV28 and TRBJ2-1, is DVKVTQSSRYLVKRTGEKVFLECVQDMDHENMFWYRQDPGLGLRLIYFSYDVKMKEKGDIPEGYSVSREKKERFSLILESASTNQTSMYLCASSRDTLQFFGPGTRLTVL.

The rearrangement joins TRBV28 to TRBJ2-7; D is unclear. The germline V gene has CDR1 MDHEN and CDR2 SYDVKM. The CDR3 is 16 amino acids. V gave up 2 bases and J gave up 5 bases, with 19 bases separating them. The CDR3 region has the DNA TGTGCCAGCAGTTTAATTCGAGAGTCCTACCTCCACGAGCAGTACTTC. It codes for CASSLIRESYLHEQYF.

This clonotype was detected only a few times. V and J are TRBV28 and TRBJ2-7; possibly TRBD1 or TRBD2 for D (5 bases each). This CDR3 comprises 15 residues. Trimming removed 6 bases at V and 0 bases at J, with 15 bases between. Germline V gene lookup returns CDR1 MDHEN and CDR2 SYDVKM. CDR3 in amino acids: CASRKGSRSSYEQYF. CDR3 nucleotides: TGTGCCAGCAGAAAGGGGAGCCGGAGCTCCTACGAGCAGTACTTC. Full variable domain (remainder filled in from reference TRBV28 and TRBJ2-7): DVKVTQSSRYLVKRTGEKVFLECVQDMDHENMFWYRQDPGLGLRLIYFSYDVKMKEKGDIPEGYSVSREKKERFSLILESASTNQTSMYLCASRKGSRSSYEQYFGPGTRLTVT.

The V call is TRBV2, the J call TRBJ2-7; possibly TRBD1 or TRBD2 for D (7 bases each). The CDR3 length is 15 residues. Germline values: CDR1 SNHLY, CDR2 FYNNEI. V was cut by 6 bases and J by 0 bases, with 15 bases left in between. The CDR3 bases are TGTGCCAGCAGCCTAGGGGGGGACAGCTCCTACGAGCAGTACTTC. Its translation: CASSLGGDSSYEQYF.

The chain is built from TRBV7-6 and TRBJ1-1; D might be TRBD1 (5 bases). V gave up 4 bases and J gave up 1 base, with 13 bases separating them. The CDR3 sequence is 15 residues long. CDR1 and CDR2 from the germline V gene are SGHVS and FNYEAQ. Here the CDR3 reads CASSSMGTANTEAFF. Written as DNA, the CDR3 is TGTGCCAGCAGCTCCATGGGGACGGCGAACACTGAAGCTTTCTTT. The variable domain in full, completed from reference TRBV7-6 and TRBJ1-1, reads GAGVSQSPRYKVTKRGQDVALRCDPISGHVSLYWYRQALGQGPEFLTYFNYEAQQDKSGLPNDRFSAERPEGSISTLTIQRTEQRDSAMYRCASSSMGTANTEAFFGQGTRLTVV.

This sequence joins TRBV6-5 and TRBJ1-5, with D possibly TRBD1 on 6 matching bases. CDR3 length: 14 residues. Looked up from germline, CDR1 is MNHEY and CDR2 is SVGAGI. The ends were cut back, 0 bases at V and 6 bases at J, with 9 bases in the middle. The CDR3 coding sequence is TGTGCCAGCAGTTACTCCAGGGGCTCTCAGCCCCAGCATTTT. As protein: CASSYSRGSQPQHF.

The chain carries TRBV12-3 or TRBV12-4 and TRBJ2-1; the match to TRBD2 covers 7 bases. Trimming took 1 base from V and 7 from J; bases not matched to a gene: 4. CDR3 length: 14 residues. DNA for the CDR3: TGTGCCAGCAGTTTAGGCGGGAGAAAGAATGAGCAGTTCTTC. It encodes CASSLGGRKNEQFF.

This chain's CDR3 is CASSLGTGEYEQYF. In nucleotides, the CDR3 is TGTGCCAGCAGCTTAGGGACAGGGGAGTACGAGCAGTACTTC. This chain joins TRBV7-2 and TRBJ2-7; 9 bases map to TRBD1. Germline assignment: CDR1 SGHTA and CDR2 FQGNSA. With V trimmed by 1 base and J by 4 bases, 2 bases remained unmatched. CDR3 length equals 14 residues.

A few counts support this clonotype. This chain connects TRBV29-1 to TRBJ2-5; 8 nucleotides match TRBD2. CDR1 is SQVTM, CDR2 ANQGSEA, per germline. The CDR3 extends over 15 amino acids. After removal of 3 bases from V and 2 bases from J, the junction contained 8 bases not matched to a gene. The CDR3 coding sequence is TGCAGCGTTGAGGTGGCGGGAGGCCTTCAAGAGACCCAGTACTTC. It specifies CSVEVAGGLQETQYF.

This clonotype was recorded many times. The chain employs TRBV27 and TRBJ2-1; 8 nucleotides align to TRBD1. The CDR3 totals 15 residues. Per germline, CDR1 MNHEY and CDR2 SMNVEV (reference sequence). The ends lost 2 bases at V and 2 bases at J; junction bases unmatched: 2. The CDR3 sequence is CASSLAGGPYNEQFF. CDR3 nucleotides: TGTGCCAGCAGTTTAGCAGGGGGCCCCTACAATGAGCAGTTCTTC.

This rearrangement joins TRBV10-3 to TRBJ2-1; 8 nucleotides agree with TRBD2. In germline, CDR1 is ENHRY, CDR2 SYGVKD. The CDR3 is 15 amino acids. J lost 6 bases, V lost 6 bases, and 10 bases had no gene match. The CDR3: CAIRGIAGRVNEQFF. The CDR3 nucleotides read TGTGCCATCAGGGGGATAGCGGGAAGGGTCAATGAGCAGTTCTTC.

This chain connects TRBV5-6 to TRBJ2-2; D ambiguous. Germline CDR1 SGHDT, CDR2 YYEEEE. V lost 2 bases to trimming and J lost 9 bases, with 5 bases between them. This CDR3 is built from 11 residues. DNA of the CDR3: TGTGCCAGCAGCTTCGCCTGGGAGCTGTTTTTT. Translated, it gives CASSFAWELFF.

J is TRBJ2-1 and V is TRBV7-2; TRBD1 might be the D (6 bases). The CDR3 is 14 amino acids. Germline values: CDR1 SGHTA, CDR2 FQGNSA. Trimming stripped 5 bases from V and 6 bases from J, with 14 bases between. The CDR3 is CASSVRDTSNEQFF. The CDR3 DNA reads TGTGCCAGCAGCGTCCGGGACACGTCCAATGAGCAGTTCTTC.